This passage covers 8 T cell receptor beta chains from one sample sequenced in a study of PD-L1 blockade in urothelial cancer. Clones were read by immunoSEQ multiplex PCR, and TCRdb kept only the in-frame ones, dropping some. The sample includes about 80,000 clones, 75% to 90% of them seen just once. The input for sequencing was PBMCs, taken around atezolizumab (anti-PD-L1) treatment. All receptors derive from a woman aged 70-85 years with urothelial cancer.

This sequence joins TRBV18 and TRBJ2-2; D may be TRBD1 (5 bases). The CDR3 loop spans 14 amino acids. The germline V gene has CDR1 KGHSH and CDR2 LQKENI. V lost 5 bases to trimming and J lost 6 bases, with 13 bases between them. The CDR3 DNA reads TGTGCCAGCTCAACCCCGCAGGGTTCCGGGGAGCTGTTTTTT. It yields the protein CASSTPQGSGELFF. The full variable domain, its missing parts supplied by reference TRBV18 and TRBJ2-2, is NAGVMQNPRHLVRRRGQEARLRCSPMKGHSHVYWYRQLPEEGLKFMVYLQKENIIDESGMPKERFSAEFPKEGPSILRIQQVVRGDSAAYFCASSTPQGSGELFFGEGSRLTVL.

The J gene is TRBJ2-7, the V gene TRBV29-1; 8 bases fit TRBD2. With V trimmed by 3 bases and J by 4 bases, 5 bases remained unmatched. Germline V lookup: CDR1 SQVTM, CDR2 ANQGSEA. The CDR3 sequence is 13 residues long. CDR3 sequence (DNA): TGCAGCGTTGACGACCCGGGAGGGTACGAGCAGTACTTC. Translating gives CSVDDPGGYEQYF.

The chain has TRBV7-6 and TRBJ2-3; tentatively, D is TRBD1 (6 bases). The V end lost 1 base, the J end lost 0 bases, and 8 bases lay between the germline ends. The germline V gene has CDR1 SGHVS and CDR2 FNYEAQ. CDR3 length: 15 amino acids. The CDR3 region is CASSLVGQSTDTQYF. CDR3 nucleotide sequence: TGTGCCAGCAGCTTAGTGGGACAAAGCACAGATACGCAGTATTTT.

The genes are TRBV27 and TRBJ2-1, with a possible D match to TRBD2 (6 bases). CDR1 and CDR2 from the germline V gene are MNHEY and SMNVEV (reference sequence). The CDR3 is 16 amino acids. The V gene lost 5 bases and the J gene lost 3 bases, with 17 bases spanning the gap. The CDR3 here is CASSGGKSVFYNEQFF. The CDR3 DNA is TGTGCCAGCAGTGGCGGGAAGAGTGTGTTCTACAATGAGCAGTTCTTC.

The CDR3 nucleotides read TGTGCCAGTAGGTACAGTAATCAGCCCCAGCATTTT. Translating gives CASRYSNQPQHF. The J gene is TRBJ1-5, the V gene TRBV19, with D unresolved. The CDR3 length is 12 residues. Germline V CDR1 and CDR2: LNHDA, SQIVND (reference sequence). The V and J ends lost 6 bases and 4 bases respectively, with 7 bases between them.

The V and J genes are TRBV4-1 and TRBJ2-2; 7 bases line up with TRBD2. After removal of 0 bases from V and 3 bases from J, the junction contained 4 bases not matched to a gene. CDR1 and CDR2 from the germline V gene are MGHRA and YSYEKL. The CDR3 contains 16 residues. The CDR3 loop reads CASSQDPGGYTGELFF. In DNA form, the CDR3 reads TGCGCCAGCAGCCAAGATCCCGGGGGGTACACCGGGGAGCTGTTTTTT.

The chain is built from TRBV7-6 and TRBJ2-2; TRBD2 aligns across 7 bases. Looked up from germline, CDR1 is SGHVS and CDR2 is FNYEAQ. The CDR3 loop spans 18 amino acids. The trim removed 1 base at V and 0 bases at J, leaving 8 bases unmatched. The CDR3 protein is CASSLVIRGGANTGELFF. The CDR3 nucleotides read TGTGCCAGCAGCTTAGTGATCCGTGGGGGGGCGAACACCGGGGAGCTGTTTTTT.

The V call is TRBV18, the J call TRBJ1-2, with 8 positions matching TRBD1. The trim removed 2 bases at V and 3 bases at J, leaving 8 bases unmatched. This CDR3 spans 16 amino acids. Germline CDR1 is KGHSH and CDR2 is LQKENI. Written as DNA, the CDR3 is TGTGCCAGCTCACCAGAGACAGGGGTGCTGGACTATGGCTACACCTTC. As protein: CASSPETGVLDYGYTF.